Given below is one T cell receptor beta chain in context. CDR1 and CDR2 (germline): LNHNV, YYDKDF (reference sequence). The J segment lost 6 bases and the V segment lost 1 base, leaving 6 bases of the junction unmatched. The CDR3 consists of 15 residues. The sample is drawn from a study of blood T cell repertoires in COVID-19. Overall study: Acute and convalescent COVID-19 specimens originated in the United States, Italy and Spain.

The data were produced by immunoSEQ multiplex PCR, yet TCRdb's version contains in-frame clones alone and is incomplete. The profile shows a few hundred thousand clones, roughly four fifths of them singletons. The receptor comes from a woman aged 55 to 70 with acute or convalescent COVID-19. The J gene is TRBJ1-5, the V gene TRBV15; the match to TRBD1 covers 7 bases. Sequencing input: peripheral blood. The CDR3 loop is CATSRGAGGFQPQHF. The CDR3 nucleotides read TGTGCCACCAGCAGAGGGGCAGGGGGTTTTCAGCCCCAGCATTTT. Filled out from reference TRBV15 and TRBJ1-5, the complete variable domain reads DAMVIQNPRYQVTQFGKPVTLSCSQTLNHNVMYWYQQKSSQAPKLLFHYYDKDFNNEADTPDNFQSRRPNTSFCFLDIRSPGLGDTAMYLCATSRGAGGFQPQHFGDGTRLSIL.